This TCR beta chain was found in a study of blood T cell repertoires in COVID-19 (dated by TCRdb to the early 2020s). Background on the whole study: Collaborator samples came from the United States, Italy and Spain and covered acute and convalescent phases of COVID-19. The prospective study material was composed of cDNA or gDNA derived from T cells, B-cell-depleted T cells, or PBMCs. Deeply sampled blood TCRbeta repertoires from subjects exposed to, actively infected with, or recovered from COVID-19 were included in the dataset. A freely available public database, intended as a resource for researchers studying the immune response to SARS-CoV-2, is where the repertoires were released. Samples were obtained from the ongoing ImmuneRACE study (first 160 participants) and from some 1,300 subjects provided by 6 global collaborators. A de-identified subject ID, COVID-19 status, age in years and sex were almost always included in the sample metadata. HLA class I and class II types, where available, came from metadata supplied by the sample provider rather than from assay-based typing.

Turning to this clone: It has no known antigen specificity. Base qualities are missing; no much larger clone stands one base away.

TCRbeta CDR3 regions were amplified from genomic DNA using the immunoSEQ Assay, a bias-controlled multiplex PCR. As for the authors' bioinformatics: The number of nucleated cells in each sample was estimated by amplification of reference gene primers within the assay. To quantify the absolute abundance of each unique TCRbeta CDR3 rearrangement, sequence reads were collapsed and filtered. For each sample, productive Simpson clonality was calculated by taking the square root of Simpson's diversity index across productive rearrangements. TCRdb limited this immuneACCESS table to in-frame rearrangements with V and J called. A share of clones is missing; checked studies link under half to unresolved V genes, and the rest is unexplained. V and J calls and clone size are copied from that table; D and trimming were computed from the DNA. Present in this sample are hundreds of thousands of clones, under 90% of which were seen just once. The ten largest clones capture approximately 3.6% of the sample.

Enrolling through a virtual design, the prospective study's participants ranged in age from roughly 18 to 89 years and lived across some 22 United States geographic areas. Cohort assignment in the prospective study relied on participant-reported clinical history from a screening survey and a study questionnaire. Recovered participants in ImmuneRACE Cohort 3 were defined as having two consecutive negative NP/OP PCR tests, clearance from a healthcare professional, or resolution of symptoms. In the prospective study, mobile phlebotomists collected whole blood, serum and a nasopharyngeal or oropharyngeal swab from each participant. Additional blood draws and questionnaires over an approximately 2-month period could optionally be provided by prospective study participants. Prospective study blood samples were shipped either frozen or at room temperature before DNA extraction. General findings and caveats noted by the study authors: The quantity of clinical and demographic metadata differed by source and by participant and was supplied without curation.

CDR1 and CDR2 were assigned from the germline V gene (reference sequence) as SGHNT and YYREEE. The CDR3, cysteine through phenylalanine, is 16 amino acids long. Just CDR3 DNA is preserved here, 48 bases in frame from base 1. The V end gives up 5 bases and the J end 1 base, leaving 10 bases in the junction not matched to a gene. The chain links TRBV5-4 with TRBJ1-2; TRBD1 agrees with 8 junctional bases. This clonotype was obtained from a woman aged 60-75 years who had recovered from COVID-19. The specimen was PBMCs or T cells enriched from blood (not recorded which). The base sequence is TGTGCCAGCAGACCCGACAGGGGTGGGAGTAACTATGGCTACACCTTC. Translation gives CASRPDRGGSNYGYTF.